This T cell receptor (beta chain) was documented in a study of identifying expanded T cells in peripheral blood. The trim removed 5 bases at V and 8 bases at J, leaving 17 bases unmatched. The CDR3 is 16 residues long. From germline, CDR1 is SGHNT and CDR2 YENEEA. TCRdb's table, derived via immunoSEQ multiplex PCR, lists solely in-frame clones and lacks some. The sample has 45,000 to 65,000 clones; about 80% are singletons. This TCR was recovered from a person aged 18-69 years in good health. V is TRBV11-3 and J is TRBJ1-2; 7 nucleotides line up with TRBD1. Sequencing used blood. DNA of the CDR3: TGTGCCAGCAGCCCAAACGCCGTCCGGGGACAGCAGGGCTACACCTTC. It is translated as CASSPNAVRGQQGYTF.